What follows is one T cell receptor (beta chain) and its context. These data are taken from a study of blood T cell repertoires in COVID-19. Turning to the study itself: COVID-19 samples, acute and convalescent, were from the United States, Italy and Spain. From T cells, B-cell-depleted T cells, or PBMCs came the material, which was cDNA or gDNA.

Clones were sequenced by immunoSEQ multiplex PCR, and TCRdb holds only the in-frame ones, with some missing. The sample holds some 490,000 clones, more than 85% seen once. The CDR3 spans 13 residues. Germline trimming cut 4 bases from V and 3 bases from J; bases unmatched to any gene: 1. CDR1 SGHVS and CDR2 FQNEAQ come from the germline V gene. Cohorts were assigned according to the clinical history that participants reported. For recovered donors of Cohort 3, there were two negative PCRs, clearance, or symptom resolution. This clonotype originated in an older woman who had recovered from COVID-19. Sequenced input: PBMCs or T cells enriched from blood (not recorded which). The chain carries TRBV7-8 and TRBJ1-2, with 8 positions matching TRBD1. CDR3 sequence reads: CASSSDRDYGYTF. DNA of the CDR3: TGTGCCAGCAGCTCGGACAGGGACTATGGCTACACCTTC. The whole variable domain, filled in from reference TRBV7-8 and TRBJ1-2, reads GAGVSQSPRYKVAKRGQDVALRCDPISGHVSLFWYQQALGQGPEFLTYFQNEAQLDKSGLPSDRFFAERPEGSVSTLKIQRTQQEDSAVYLCASSSDRDYGYTFGSGTRLTVV.